One sample yielded the 28 T cell receptor beta chains listed below, sequenced in a study of cytomegalovirus exposure and HLA in healthy donors. Assay: immunoSEQ multiplex PCR; the TCRdb copy retains only in-frame clones and omits some. The sample has 100,000 to 150,000 clones, 89% seen once. The specimen was PBMCs. The origin of the receptors is a young woman in good health and CMV-seronegative.

In its sample, this clone was seen a few times. The chain carries TRBV5-1 and TRBJ2-1; 7 bases agree with TRBD1. Looked up from germline, CDR1 is SGHRS and CDR2 is YFSETQ. The V and J ends lost 2 bases and 7 bases, in that order; junction bases with no gene match: 12. CDR3 length: 16 residues. The CDR3 is CASSLNRGVTVNEQFF. CDR3 sequence (DNA): TGCGCCAGCAGCTTAAACAGGGGAGTCACAGTGAATGAGCAGTTCTTC.

The rearrangement joins TRBV5-1 to TRBJ1-5, with TRBD1 identical over 9 bases. The CDR3 sequence is 14 residues long. V trimming: 3 bases; J trimming: 2 bases; junction bases outside the gene matches: 0. Germline V lookup: CDR1 SGHRS, CDR2 YFSETQ. This CDR3 reads CASSWTGGNQPQHF. The CDR3 nucleotides are TGCGCCAGCAGCTGGACAGGGGGCAATCAGCCCCAGCATTTT. Full variable domain (remainder filled in from reference TRBV5-1 and TRBJ1-5): KAGVTQTPRYLIKTRGQQVTLSCSPISGHRSVSWYQQTPGQGLQFLFEYFSETQRNKGNFPGRFSGRQFSNSRSEMNVSTLELGDSALYLCASSWTGGNQPQHFGDGTRLSIL.

A few counts support this clone. The chain couples TRBV6-1 to TRBJ2-7, with D tentatively TRBD2 (6 bases). From germline, CDR1 is MNHNS and CDR2 SASEGT. V was shortened by 5 bases and J by 3 bases, with 14 bases between the two germline ends. The CDR3 contains 14 residues. The CDR3 DNA reads as TGTGCCAGCAGTCCTCTGGGGCGGGGCTACGAGCAGTACGTC. This encodes CASSPLGRGYEQYV.

This clone was seen just once. The chain links TRBV2 to TRBJ1-6; 8 bases are a match to TRBD1. V dropped 5 bases and J dropped 14; count of bases not matched to a gene: 14. The CDR3 spans 15 residues. In germline, CDR1 is SNHLY, CDR2 FYNNEI. CDR3 in amino acids: CASSNLGQVLETLHF. CDR3 bases: TGTGCCAGCAGTAACCTGGGACAGGTGCTTGAAACCCTCCACTTT.

The V and J genes are TRBV30 and TRBJ2-3, with 7 nucleotides matching TRBD1. The CDR3 consists of 14 residues. CDR1 and CDR2 (germline): GTSNPN, SVGIG (reference sequence). Trimming at V came to 6 bases and at J to 0 bases, leaving 6 bases not matched to a gene. DNA for the CDR3: TGTGCCTGTACTACAGGGGCGAGCACAGATACGCAGTATTTT. Its protein is CACTTGASTDTQYF.

The V call is TRBV6-5, the J call TRBJ1-1; D uncertain. This CDR3 region has 12 residues. Germline V CDR1 and CDR2: MNHEY, SVGAGI. The V end was cut by 6 bases, the J end by 10 bases, with 15 bases between. CDR3 protein: CASSPWPGGAFF. The DNA for the CDR3 is TGTGCCAGCAGCCCTTGGCCTGGCGGAGCTTTCTTT.

The V gene is TRBV5-1, the J gene TRBJ1-2; maybe TRBD1 (5 bases). V was trimmed by 3 bases and J by 3 bases, leaving 15 bases between them. Germline lookup yields CDR1 SGHRS and CDR2 YFSETQ. CDR3 length: 15 residues. CDR3 nucleotide sequence: TGCGCCAGCAGCTGGGCGGGACTGAGCGACTATGGCTACACCTTC. Translation: CASSWAGLSDYGYTF.

The J gene is TRBJ2-3, the V gene TRBV29-1; the match to TRBD2 covers 11 bases. This CDR3 is built from 15 residues. In germline, CDR1 is SQVTM, CDR2 ANQGSEA. The V segment lost 3 bases and the J segment 2 bases; nucleotides outside the gene matches: 4. The CDR3 is CSVDKGLADTDTQYF. CDR3 DNA sequence: TGCAGCGTTGATAAGGGACTAGCGGACACAGATACGCAGTATTTT.

This clone was seen just once. This rearrangement joins TRBV10-1 to TRBJ1-1, with a tentative D call TRBD1 (5 bases). Trimming stripped 2 bases from V and 0 bases from J, with 10 bases between. Germline V gene lookup returns CDR1 WNHNN and CDR2 SYGVQD (reference sequence). The length of the CDR3 is 15 residues. CDR3 loop: CASSEGAGVNTEAFF. CDR3 sequence (DNA): TGCGCCAGCAGTGAGGGGGCAGGAGTGAACACTGAAGCTTTCTTT.

The chain carries TRBV4-3 and TRBJ1-2, with 8 positions matching TRBD1. The CDR3 has 16 amino acids. V lost 0 bases and J lost 0; bases outside the gene matches: 3. Germline CDR1 LGHNA, CDR2 YSLEER. CDR3 sequence: CASSQDRGLANYGYTF. Written as DNA, the CDR3 is TGCGCCAGCAGCCAAGACAGGGGGCTAGCTAACTATGGCTACACCTTC.

This clone was recorded once. The J gene is TRBJ1-2, the V gene TRBV10-3; D remains ambiguous. V was trimmed by 4 bases and J by 5 bases, leaving 14 bases between them. Germline V gives CDR1 ENHRY, CDR2 SYGVKD. CDR3 size: 14 residues. This chain's CDR3 is CAISAGTETYGYTF. The CDR3 bases are TGTGCCATCAGTGCGGGAACAGAAACGTATGGCTACACCTTC.

This chain joins TRBV10-1 and TRBJ2-7, with D tentatively TRBD1 (5 bases). Germline assignment: CDR1 WNHNN and CDR2 SYGVQD (reference sequence). The CDR3 is made up of 14 amino acids. Trimming cost V 3 bases and J 3 bases, with 12 bases left between them. CDR3: CASSDETDHYEQYF. The DNA for the CDR3 is TGCGCCAGCAGTGACGAGACAGATCACTACGAGCAGTACTTC.

The V and J genes are TRBV6-6 and TRBJ1-1, with TRBD1 as a possible D gene (5 bases). Per germline, CDR1 MNHNY and CDR2 SVGAGI (reference sequence). The CDR3 consists of 12 residues. V lost 6 bases, J lost 1 base, and 6 bases lay in between. The CDR3 here is CASSDRNTEAFF. In DNA form, the CDR3 reads TGTGCCAGCAGCGACAGGAACACTGAAGCTTTCTTT.

The chain uses TRBV6-6 and TRBJ1-1, with D unresolved. The length of the CDR3 is 11 residues. With 5 bases removed from V and 3 bases from J, the gap between germline ends came to 4 bases. Germline loops: CDR1 MNHNY, CDR2 SVGAGI (reference sequence). As DNA, the CDR3 is TGTGCCAGCAGTCAGGACACTGAAGCTTTCTTT. This codes for CASSQDTEAFF.

The J gene is TRBJ2-1, the V gene TRBV30; 10 nucleotides line up with TRBD1. The CDR3 runs to 13 residues. Germline CDR1 GTSNPN, CDR2 SVGIG (reference sequence). The V and J ends lost 6 bases and 8 bases, in that order; junction bases with no gene match: 7. CDR3 sequence: CACQKGQGYEQFF. The CDR3 DNA is TGTGCCTGCCAGAAGGGACAGGGGTATGAGCAGTTCTTC.

V and J are TRBV10-2 and TRBJ2-7; the D gene is possibly TRBD1 (6 bases). Germline loops: CDR1 WSHSY, CDR2 SAAADI. Trimming pared 7 bases from V and 2 bases from J, leaving 15 bases between. The CDR3 is 14 residues long. The CDR3 sequence is CASTEIDRTYEQYF. Here the CDR3 DNA reads TGCGCCAGCACGGAGATCGACAGGACCTACGAGCAGTACTTC.

The chain couples TRBV15 to TRBJ2-3; TRBD2 is a possible D gene (7 bases). Germline CDR1 and CDR2: LNHNV and YYDKDF (reference sequence). The CDR3 contains 15 residues. V lost 1 base, J lost 2 bases, and 10 bases lay in between. Here the CDR3 DNA reads TGTGCCACCAGCAGAGGCGGGGGCCTCACAGATACGCAGTATTTT. It specifies CATSRGGGLTDTQYF.

The chain uses TRBV7-9 and TRBJ1-2; D is perhaps TRBD1 (6 bases). The V end lost 1 base, the J end lost 4 bases, and 10 bases lay between the germline ends. Germline V gene sequence: CDR1 SEHNR, CDR2 FQNEAQ (reference sequence). This CDR3 spans 14 amino acids. The CDR3 loop reads CASSLVRGSYGYTF. CDR3 nucleotide sequence: TGTGCCAGCAGCTTAGTCAGGGGTAGCTATGGCTACACCTTC.

J is TRBJ2-1 and V is TRBV6-5; D is unclear. The germline V gene encodes CDR1 MNHEY and CDR2 SVGAGI. V was clipped by 2 bases and J by 0 bases, with 8 bases between them. CDR3 length: 15 residues. This CDR3 reads CASSYRESSYNEQFF. As DNA, the CDR3 is TGTGCCAGCAGTTACCGAGAAAGCTCCTACAATGAGCAGTTCTTC.

This clone has a single count. This chain connects TRBV19 to TRBJ2-1, with TRBD2 matching 7 bases. The V segment lost 8 bases and the J segment 2 bases; nucleotides outside the gene matches: 3. Germline loops: CDR1 LNHDA, CDR2 SQIVND (reference sequence). The CDR3 loop spans 13 amino acids. The CDR3, as DNA: TGTGCCAGTCTGGGGGGGGCCTACAATGAGCAGTTCTTC. Its translation: CASLGGAYNEQFF.

In this sample, this clone turned up once. In this CDR3 the conserved last residue, phenylalanine or tryptophan, is missing, so a read error is likely. It is unclear where the CDR3 begins or ends on the DNA, so no DNA is shown, and the CDR3 is as TCRdb lists it. The gene calls are TRBV5-6 and TRBJ1-4; TRBD1 reflects the table's D call only, with no check against the DNA. From germline, CDR1 is SGHDT and CDR2 YYEEEE. Ends included, the CDR3 has 13 residues. CDR3 in amino acids: CASSGGNHRDTSS.

This chain uses TRBV28 with TRBJ1-5; the D gene is possibly TRBD1 (5 bases). The V and J ends lost 8 bases and 6 bases respectively, with 11 bases between them. The germline V gene encodes CDR1 MDHEN and CDR2 SYDVKM. This CDR3 has 12 residues. The CDR3 bases are TGTGCCAGCCTGGGAGGGGTTCAGCCCCAGCATTTT. Its translation is CASLGGVQPQHF.

The chain recombines TRBV19 with TRBJ2-2; D is possibly TRBD1 (5 bases). With 3 bases removed from V and 4 bases from J, the gap between germline ends came to 15 bases. CDR3 length equals 16 residues. CDR1 is LNHDA and CDR2 is SQIVND in the germline V gene (reference sequence). The CDR3 loop is CASSIGASISTGELFF. CDR3 coding DNA: TGTGCCAGTAGTATTGGGGCAAGCATTTCCACCGGGGAGCTGTTTTTT.

The rearrangement joins TRBV7-6 to TRBJ2-1, with TRBD2 matching over 7 bases. Germline-derived CDR1 and CDR2 are SGHVS and FNYEAQ. V was pared by 5 bases and J by 5 bases, with 9 bases of the junction left unmatched. This CDR3 spans 15 amino acids. CDR3: CASSLRLAGDNEQFF. In DNA, the CDR3 is TGTGCCAGCAGCCTCAGACTAGCCGGCGACAATGAGCAGTTCTTC.

The CDR3 protein is CASGPGGSLHGNTIYF. DNA for the CDR3: TGTGCCAGCGGACCAGGGGGCTCACTACACGGAAACACCATATATTTT. The chain uses TRBV28 and TRBJ1-3, with 8 bases that match TRBD1. The CDR3 extends over 16 amino acids. Germline loops: CDR1 MDHEN, CDR2 SYDVKM. V was clipped by 8 bases and J by 4 bases; unmatched bases: 13.

V and J are TRBV28 and TRBJ2-1; 9 nucleotides agree with TRBD2. Germline-derived CDR1 and CDR2 are MDHEN and SYDVKM. The trim removed 6 bases at V and 10 bases at J, leaving 7 bases unmatched. This CDR3 has 13 residues. The CDR3 nucleotides are TGTGCCAGCAGACTAGCGGGCCCCGAAGAGCAGTTCTTC. It encodes CASRLAGPEEQFF.

CDR3 protein: CASNGQGAQDYGYTF. CDR3 bases: TGTGCCAGCAATGGACAGGGGGCGCAGGATTATGGCTACACCTTC. This sequence joins TRBV6-5 and TRBJ1-2, with TRBD1 matching over 11 bases. CDR1 and CDR2 from the germline V gene are MNHEY and SVGAGI. The CDR3 totals 15 residues. Trimming took 7 bases from V and 5 from J; bases not matched to a gene: 9.

The rearrangement links TRBV6-5 to TRBJ2-5, with D perhaps matching TRBD2 (5 bases). V shed 6 bases and J shed 4 bases, with 12 bases lying between them. The CDR3 is 13 amino acids. Germline loops: CDR1 MNHEY, CDR2 SVGAGI. The CDR3 sequence: CASREMGRETQYF. In nucleotides, the CDR3 is TGTGCCAGCAGAGAGATGGGGAGAGAGACCCAGTACTTC.